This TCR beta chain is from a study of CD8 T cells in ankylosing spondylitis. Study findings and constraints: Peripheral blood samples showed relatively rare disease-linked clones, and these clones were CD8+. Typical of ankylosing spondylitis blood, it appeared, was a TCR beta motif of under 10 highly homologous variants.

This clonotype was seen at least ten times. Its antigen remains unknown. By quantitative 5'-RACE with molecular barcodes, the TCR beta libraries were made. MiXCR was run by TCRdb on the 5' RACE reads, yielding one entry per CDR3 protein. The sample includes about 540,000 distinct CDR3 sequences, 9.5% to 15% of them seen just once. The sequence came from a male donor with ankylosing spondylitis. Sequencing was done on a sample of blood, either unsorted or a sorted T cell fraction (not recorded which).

The CDR3 spells CASSLEGAGTEAFF. CDR3 sequence (DNA): TGTGCCAGCAGCTTAGAGGGTGCGGGCACTGAAGCTTTCTTT. This chain joins TRBV11-2 and TRBJ1-1; D remains ambiguous. Germline assignment: CDR1 SGHAT and CDR2 FQNNGV. This CDR3 comprises 14 residues. V lost 0 bases to trimming and J lost 4 bases, with 9 bases between them. Full variable domain (remainder filled in from reference TRBV11-2 and TRBJ1-1): EAGVAQSPRYKIIEKRQSVAFWCNPISGHATLYWYQQILGQGPKLLIQFQNNGVVDDSQLPKDRFSAERLKGVDSTLKIQPAKLEDSAVYLCASSLEGAGTEAFFGQGTRLTVV.